This T cell receptor beta chain was captured in a study of cytomegalovirus exposure and HLA in healthy donors. About this clone itself: Its antigen remains unidentified.

General observations from the study: Donors belonging to an Asian-associated ancestry cluster reportedly showed fewer N-insertions in productive TCRs than the roughly 680-donor mean, according to what a later analysis found. TCR beta V segments were, for the most part, productive about 90% or about 30% of the time in an earlier analysis. Per published reports, the classifier diagnosed cytomegalovirus status with high specificity and sensitivity.

Among the donors, all were healthy bone marrow donors. 60 Vbeta and 13 Jbeta primers were used in PCR. Measured with immunoSEQ multiplex PCR; TCRdb has only the in-frame clones, and not every one. In the table there are 200,000 to 250,000 clones, around 88% of which are singletons. This CDR3 region has 16 residues. The V segment lost 4 bases and the J segment 2 bases; nucleotides outside the gene matches: 4. From germline, CDR1 is SGHTA and CDR2 FQGNSA. The sequenced sample was PBMCs. The V call is TRBV7-2, the J call TRBJ2-5; TRBD2 matches 13 bases. This sequence originates from a woman under 30 in good health and CMV-seronegative. The CDR3 coding sequence is TGTGCCAGCAGCTCTGGACTAGCGGGGGCACAAGAGACCCAGTACTTC. Protein: CASSSGLAGAQETQYF.